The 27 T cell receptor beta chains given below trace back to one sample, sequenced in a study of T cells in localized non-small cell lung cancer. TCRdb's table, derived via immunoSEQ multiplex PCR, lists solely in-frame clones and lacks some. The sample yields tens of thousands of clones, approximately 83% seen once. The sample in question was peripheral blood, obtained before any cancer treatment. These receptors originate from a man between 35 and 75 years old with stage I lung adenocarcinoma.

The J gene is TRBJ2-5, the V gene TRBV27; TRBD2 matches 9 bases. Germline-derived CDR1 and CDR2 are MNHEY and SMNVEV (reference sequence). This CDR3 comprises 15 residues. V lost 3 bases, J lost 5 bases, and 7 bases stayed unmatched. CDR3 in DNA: TGTGCCAGCAGTTTTAGCGGGAGCTTTTCGGAGACCCAGTACTTC. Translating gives CASSFSGSFSETQYF.

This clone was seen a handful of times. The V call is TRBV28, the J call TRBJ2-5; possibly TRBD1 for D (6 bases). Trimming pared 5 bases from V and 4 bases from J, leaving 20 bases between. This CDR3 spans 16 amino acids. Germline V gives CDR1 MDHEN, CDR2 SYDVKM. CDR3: CASSGYGAGASETQYF. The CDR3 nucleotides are TGTGCCAGCAGTGGATATGGGGCAGGGGCGTCAGAGACCCAGTACTTC.

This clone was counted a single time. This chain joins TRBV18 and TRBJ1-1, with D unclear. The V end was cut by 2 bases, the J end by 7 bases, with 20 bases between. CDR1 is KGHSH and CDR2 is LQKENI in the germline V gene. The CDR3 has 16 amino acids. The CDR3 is CASSPVPRPESFEAFF. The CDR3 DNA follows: TGTGCCAGCTCACCAGTACCCCGTCCCGAGAGTTTTGAAGCTTTCTTT.

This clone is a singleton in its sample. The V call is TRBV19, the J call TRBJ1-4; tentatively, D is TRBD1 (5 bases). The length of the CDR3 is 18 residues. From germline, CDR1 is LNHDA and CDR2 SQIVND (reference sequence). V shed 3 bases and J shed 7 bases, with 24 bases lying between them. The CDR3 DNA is TGTGCCAGTAGTATGGTGGGGCGACGGATTGAAGCCTCTGAAAAACTGTTTTTT. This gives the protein CASSMVGRRIEASEKLFF.

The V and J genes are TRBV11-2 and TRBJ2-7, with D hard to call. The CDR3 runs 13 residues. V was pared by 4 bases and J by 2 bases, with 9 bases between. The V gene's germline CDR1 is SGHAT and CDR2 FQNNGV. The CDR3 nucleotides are TGTGCCAGCAGCTCCCTAGTGGCCTACGAGCAGTACTTC. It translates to CASSSLVAYEQYF. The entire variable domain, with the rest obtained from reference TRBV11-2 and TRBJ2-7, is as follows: EAGVAQSPRYKIIEKRQSVAFWCNPISGHATLYWYQQILGQGPKLLIQFQNNGVVDDSQLPKDRFSAERLKGVDSTLKIQPAKLEDSAVYLCASSSLVAYEQYFGPGTRLTVT.

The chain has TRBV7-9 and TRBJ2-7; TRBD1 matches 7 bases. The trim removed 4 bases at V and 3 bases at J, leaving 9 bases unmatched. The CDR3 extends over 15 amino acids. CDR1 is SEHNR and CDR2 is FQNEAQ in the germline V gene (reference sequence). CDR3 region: CASSYPGTVLYEQYF. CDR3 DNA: TGTGCCAGCAGCTACCCCGGGACAGTGCTCTACGAGCAGTACTTC.

Here the CDR3 reads CASSHRTGKVYEQYF. For the CDR3, the DNA is TGTGCCAGCAGCCACCGGACAGGGAAGGTCTACGAGCAGTACTTC. The chain employs TRBV7-9 and TRBJ2-7; 8 positions agree with TRBD1. J gave up 3 bases and V 5 bases, and 9 bases lay outside the gene matches. Per the germline V gene, CDR1 is SEHNR and CDR2 is FQNEAQ (reference sequence). This CDR3 region has 15 residues.

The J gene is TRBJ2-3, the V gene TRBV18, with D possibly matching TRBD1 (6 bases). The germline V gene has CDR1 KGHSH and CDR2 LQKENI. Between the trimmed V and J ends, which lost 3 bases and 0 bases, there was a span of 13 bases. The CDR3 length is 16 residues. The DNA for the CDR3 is TGTGCCAGCTCACCCTCCGACAGGTCCAGCACAGATACGCAGTATTTT. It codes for CASSPSDRSSTDTQYF.

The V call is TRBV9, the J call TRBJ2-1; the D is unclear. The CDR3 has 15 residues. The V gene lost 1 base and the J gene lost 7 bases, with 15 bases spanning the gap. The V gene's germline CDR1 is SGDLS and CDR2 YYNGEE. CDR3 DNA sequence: TGTGCCAGCAGCGTACGTCATGGGGAAGGTAATGAGCAGTTCTTC. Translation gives CASSVRHGEGNEQFF.

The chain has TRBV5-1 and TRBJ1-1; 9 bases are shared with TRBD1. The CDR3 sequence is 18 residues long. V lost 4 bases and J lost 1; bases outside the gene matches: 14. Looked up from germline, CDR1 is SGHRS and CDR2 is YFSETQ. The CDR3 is CASSLGQGKQSENTEAFF. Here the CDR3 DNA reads TGCGCCAGCAGCCTAGGACAGGGGAAACAATCCGAGAACACTGAAGCTTTCTTT.

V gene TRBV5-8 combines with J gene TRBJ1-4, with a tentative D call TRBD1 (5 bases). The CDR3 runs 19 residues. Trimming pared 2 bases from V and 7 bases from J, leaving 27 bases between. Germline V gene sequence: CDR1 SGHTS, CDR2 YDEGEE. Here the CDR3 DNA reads TGTGCCAGCAGCTTTTATCCGGGACGGGAAACTATCGACGTTGAAAAACTGTTTTTT. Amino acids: CASSFYPGRETIDVEKLFF. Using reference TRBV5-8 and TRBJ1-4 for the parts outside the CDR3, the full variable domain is EAGVTQSPTHLIKTRGQQATLRCSPISGHTSVYWYQQALGLGLQFLLWYDEGEERNRGNFPPRFSGRQFPNYSSELNVNALELEDSALYLCASSFYPGRETIDVEKLFFGSGTQLSVL.

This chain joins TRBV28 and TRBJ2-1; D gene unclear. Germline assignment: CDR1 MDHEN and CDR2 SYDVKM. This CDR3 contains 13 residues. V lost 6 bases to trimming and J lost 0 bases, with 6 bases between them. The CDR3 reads CASSPDSYNEQFF. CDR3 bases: TGTGCCAGCAGCCCCGACTCCTACAATGAGCAGTTCTTC.

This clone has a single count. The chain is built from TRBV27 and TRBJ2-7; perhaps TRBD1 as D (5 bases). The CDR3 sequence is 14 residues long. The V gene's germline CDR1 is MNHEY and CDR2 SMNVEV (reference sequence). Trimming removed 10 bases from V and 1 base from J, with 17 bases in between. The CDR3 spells CATESRAGSYEQYF. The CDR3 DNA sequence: TGTGCCACGGAATCCAGGGCCGGATCCTACGAGCAGTACTTC.

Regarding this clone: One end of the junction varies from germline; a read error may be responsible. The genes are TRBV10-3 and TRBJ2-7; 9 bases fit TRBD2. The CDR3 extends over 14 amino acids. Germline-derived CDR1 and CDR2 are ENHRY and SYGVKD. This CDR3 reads CATSDSSGSREQYF. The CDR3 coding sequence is TGTGCCACCAGTGACAGTAGCGGGAGCCGCGAGCAGTACTTC.

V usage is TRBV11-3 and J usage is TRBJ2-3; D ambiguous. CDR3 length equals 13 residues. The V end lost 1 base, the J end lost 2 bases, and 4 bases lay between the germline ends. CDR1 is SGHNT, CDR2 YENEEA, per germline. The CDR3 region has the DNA TGTGCCAGCAGCTTAGGAGTCACAGATACGCAGTATTTT. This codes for CASSLGVTDTQYF.

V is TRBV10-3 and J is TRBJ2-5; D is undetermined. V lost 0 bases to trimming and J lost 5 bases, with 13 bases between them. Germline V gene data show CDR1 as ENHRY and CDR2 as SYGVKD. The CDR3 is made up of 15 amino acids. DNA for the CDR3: TGTGCCATCAGTGAGTCGAAGGAGCGCAGCGAGACCCAGTACTTC. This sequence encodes CAISESKERSETQYF.

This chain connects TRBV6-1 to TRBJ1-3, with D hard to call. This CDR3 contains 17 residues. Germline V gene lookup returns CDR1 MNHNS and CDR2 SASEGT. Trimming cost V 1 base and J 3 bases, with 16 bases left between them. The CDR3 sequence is CASSEGILGSGGNTIYF. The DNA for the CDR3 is TGTGCCAGCAGTGAAGGGATCTTGGGAAGCGGTGGAAACACCATATATTTT.

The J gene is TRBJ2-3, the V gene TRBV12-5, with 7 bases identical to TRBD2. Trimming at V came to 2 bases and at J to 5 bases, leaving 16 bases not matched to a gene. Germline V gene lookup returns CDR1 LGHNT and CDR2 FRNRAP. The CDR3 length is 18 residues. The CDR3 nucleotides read TGTGCTAGTGGTTTGCCCCCCTGGGGTGGGAGGGATAAAGATACGCAGTATTTT. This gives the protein CASGLPPWGGRDKDTQYF.

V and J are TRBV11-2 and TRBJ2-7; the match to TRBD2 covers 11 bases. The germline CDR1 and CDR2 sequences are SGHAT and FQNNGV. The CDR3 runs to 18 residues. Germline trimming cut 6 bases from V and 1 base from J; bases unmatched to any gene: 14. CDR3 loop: CASRRSGRAVGGSYEQYF. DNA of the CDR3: TGTGCCAGCAGGCGTAGCGGGAGGGCCGTGGGGGGATCCTACGAGCAGTACTTC.

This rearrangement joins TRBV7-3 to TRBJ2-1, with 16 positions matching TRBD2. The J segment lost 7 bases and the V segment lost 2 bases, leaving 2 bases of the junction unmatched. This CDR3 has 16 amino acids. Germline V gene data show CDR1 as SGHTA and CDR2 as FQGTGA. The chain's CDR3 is CASSLPGLAGGNEQFF. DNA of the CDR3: TGTGCCAGCAGCTTACCGGGACTAGCGGGAGGGAATGAGCAGTTCTTC.

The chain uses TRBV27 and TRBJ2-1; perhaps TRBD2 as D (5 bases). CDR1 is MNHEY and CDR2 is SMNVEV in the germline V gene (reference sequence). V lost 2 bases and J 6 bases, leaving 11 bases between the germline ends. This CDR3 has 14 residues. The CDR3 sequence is CASSLRAGFNEQFF. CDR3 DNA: TGTGCCAGCAGTTTAAGGGCGGGTTTCAATGAGCAGTTCTTC.

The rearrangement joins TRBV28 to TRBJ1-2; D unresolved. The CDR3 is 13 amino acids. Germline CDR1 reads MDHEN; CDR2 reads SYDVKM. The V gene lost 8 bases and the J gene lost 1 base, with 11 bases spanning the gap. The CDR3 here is CASGPVNNYGYTF. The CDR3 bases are TGTGCCAGCGGCCCCGTCAATAACTATGGCTACACCTTC.

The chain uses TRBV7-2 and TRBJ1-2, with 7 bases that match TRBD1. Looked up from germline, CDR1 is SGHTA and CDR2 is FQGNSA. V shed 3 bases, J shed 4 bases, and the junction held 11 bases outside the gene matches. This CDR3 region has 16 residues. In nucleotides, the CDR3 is TGTGCCAGCAGCTTCCAGGTCGACAGGGCAACCTATGGCTACACCTTC. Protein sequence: CASSFQVDRATYGYTF.

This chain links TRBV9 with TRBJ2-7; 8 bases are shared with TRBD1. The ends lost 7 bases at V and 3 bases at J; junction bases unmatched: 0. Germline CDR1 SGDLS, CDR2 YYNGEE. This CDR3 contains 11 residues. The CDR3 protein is CASGQGYEQYF. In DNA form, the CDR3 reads TGTGCCAGCGGACAGGGCTACGAGCAGTACTTC.

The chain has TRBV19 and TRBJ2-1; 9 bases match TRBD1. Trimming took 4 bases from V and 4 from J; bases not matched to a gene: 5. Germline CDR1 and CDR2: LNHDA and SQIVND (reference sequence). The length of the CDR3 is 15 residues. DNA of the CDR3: TGTGCCAGTAGTACCGGGACAGGGCGATACAATGAGCAGTTCTTC. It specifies CASSTGTGRYNEQFF.

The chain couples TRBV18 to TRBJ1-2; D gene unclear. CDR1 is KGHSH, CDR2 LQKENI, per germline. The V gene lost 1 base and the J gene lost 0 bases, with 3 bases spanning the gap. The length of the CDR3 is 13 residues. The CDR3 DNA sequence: TGTGCCAGCTCACCACAGGCTAACTATGGCTACACCTTC. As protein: CASSPQANYGYTF.

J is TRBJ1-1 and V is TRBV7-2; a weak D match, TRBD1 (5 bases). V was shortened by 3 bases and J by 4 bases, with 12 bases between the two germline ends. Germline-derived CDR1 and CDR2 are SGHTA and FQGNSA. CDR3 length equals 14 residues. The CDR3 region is CASSLAGGFTEAFF. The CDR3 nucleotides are TGTGCCAGCAGCTTGGCGGGGGGTTTCACTGAAGCTTTCTTT.